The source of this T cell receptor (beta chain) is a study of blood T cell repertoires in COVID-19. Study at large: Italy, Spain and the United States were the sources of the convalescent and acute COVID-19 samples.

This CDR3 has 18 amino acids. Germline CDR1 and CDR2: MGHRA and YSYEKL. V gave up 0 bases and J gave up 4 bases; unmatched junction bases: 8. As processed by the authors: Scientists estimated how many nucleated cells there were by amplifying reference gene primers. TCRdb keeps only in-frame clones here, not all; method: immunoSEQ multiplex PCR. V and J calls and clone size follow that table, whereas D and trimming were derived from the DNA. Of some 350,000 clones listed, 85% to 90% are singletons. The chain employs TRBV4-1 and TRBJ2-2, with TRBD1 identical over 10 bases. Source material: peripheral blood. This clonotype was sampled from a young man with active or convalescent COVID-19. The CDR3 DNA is TGCGCCAGCAGCCAAGATAAGACCGGGACAGGGGTCACCGGGGAGCTGTTTTTT. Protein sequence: CASSQDKTGTGVTGELFF.